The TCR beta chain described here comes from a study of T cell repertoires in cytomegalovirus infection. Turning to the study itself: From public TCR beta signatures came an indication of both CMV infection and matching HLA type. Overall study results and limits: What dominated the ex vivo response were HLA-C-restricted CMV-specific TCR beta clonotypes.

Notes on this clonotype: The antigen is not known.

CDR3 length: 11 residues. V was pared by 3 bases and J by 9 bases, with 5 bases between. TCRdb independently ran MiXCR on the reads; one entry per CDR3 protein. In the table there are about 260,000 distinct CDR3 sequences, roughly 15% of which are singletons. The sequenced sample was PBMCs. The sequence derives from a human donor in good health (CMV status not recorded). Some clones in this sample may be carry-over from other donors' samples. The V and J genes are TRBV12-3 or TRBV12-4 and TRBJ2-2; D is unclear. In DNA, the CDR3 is TGTGCCAGCAGTTTTACGCGGGAGCTGTTTTTT. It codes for CASSFTRELFF.